Listed here are 11 T cell receptor beta chains from one sample, sequenced in a study of T cells in Graves' hyperthyroidism and ophthalmopathy (dated by TCRdb to between 2018 and 2020). Library preparation used multiplex PCR. The sequencer listed for this sample is Illumina HiSeq 2000. Amplification of TCR beta CDR3 regions was carried out from RNA transcripts. The first round of RT-PCR for the TCR CDR3 was performed with the HTBI primer set and the Qiagen OneStep RT-PCR kit. The public reads were quality trimmed at Q25 with fastp and then assembled into clones with MiXCR by TCRdb, keeping productive beta chains. Rows with a matching CDR3 protein are joined into one entry that keeps the most common DNA and genes. Present in this sample are about 350,000 distinct CDR3 sequences, 15% to 20% of which were seen just once. Roughly 15% of the sample rests with the top ten. Source material: blood. These receptors originate from a woman aged 40 to 50 with Graves' ophthalmopathy.

This clonotype was observed at least ten times. This chain connects TRBV28 to TRBJ1-5; 7 positions agree with TRBD1. Germline V CDR1 and CDR2: MDHEN, SYDVKM. The CDR3 sequence is 14 residues long. With V trimmed by 3 bases and J by 8 bases, 7 bases remained unmatched. The CDR3 sequence is CASSFRGRVEPQHF. The CDR3 DNA reads as TGTGCCAGCAGTTTTAGGGGGCGCGTAGAGCCCCAGCATTTT. Using reference TRBV28 and TRBJ1-5 for the parts outside the CDR3, the full variable domain is DVKVTQSSRYLVKRTGEKVFLECVQDMDHENMFWYRQDPGLGLRLIYFSYDVKMKEKGDIPEGYSVSREKKERFSLILESASTNQTSMYLCASSFRGRVEPQHFGDGTRLSIL.

Here the CDR3 reads CASSARTSGAAYEQYF. The CDR3 nucleotides are TGTGCCAGCAGCGCGCGGACTAGCGGGGCCGCCTACGAGCAGTACTTC. The gene calls are TRBV11-1 and TRBJ2-7; TRBD2 matches 12 bases. Germline trimming cut 5 bases from V and 2 bases from J; bases unmatched to any gene: 7. This CDR3 comprises 16 residues. From germline, CDR1 is SGHAT and CDR2 FQDESV (reference sequence).

This clonotype occurred many times. The CDR3 loop is CATSRSGSSYEQYF. For the CDR3, the DNA is TGTGCCACCAGCAGAAGCGGGAGTTCCTACGAGCAGTACTTC. The chain combines TRBV15 with TRBJ2-7, with 8 bases aligning to TRBD2. J was trimmed by 1 base and V by 2 bases; bases with no gene match: 1. Germline CDR1 LNHNV, CDR2 YYDKDF (reference sequence). The CDR3 has 14 residues.

The chain uses TRBV13 and TRBJ2-6, with 12 bases identical to TRBD1. CDR3 size: 19 residues. CDR1 and CDR2 from the germline V gene are PRHDT and FYEKMQ (reference sequence). The V and J ends lost 6 bases and 7 bases, in that order; junction bases with no gene match: 16. The CDR3 is CASRSAGTGGRRVANVLTF. DNA of the CDR3: TGTGCCAGCAGATCGGCCGGGACAGGGGGCCGGCGGGTCGCCAACGTCCTGACTTTC.

The sample holds many counts of this clonotype. V gene TRBV12-3 or TRBV12-4 combines with J gene TRBJ1-1; possibly TRBD1 for D (5 bases). V shed 8 bases and J shed 3 bases, with 13 bases lying between them. This CDR3 region has 13 residues. The CDR3 is CASGGGRDTEAFF. DNA for the CDR3: TGTGCCAGCGGGGGAGGTAGGGACACTGAAGCTTTCTTT.

This clonotype was counted at least ten times. The gene calls are TRBV28 and TRBJ1-1; D uncertain. Trimming took 7 bases from V and 3 from J, leaving 3 bases between them. CDR1 and CDR2 (germline): MDHEN, SYDVKM. CDR3 length: 10 residues. For the CDR3, the DNA is TGTGCCAGCATGGACACTGAAGCTTTCTTT. Translated: CASMDTEAFF.

In this sample, this clonotype turned up many times. The chain employs TRBV29-1 and TRBJ2-7, with a possible D match to TRBD1 (7 bases). CDR3 length: 13 amino acids. CDR1 is SQVTM, CDR2 ANQGSEA, per germline. V dropped 2 bases and J dropped 5 bases, with 13 bases sitting between them. In nucleotides, the CDR3 is TGCAGCGTTGAACCCAGGGGGAGGAACGAGCAGTACTTC. Translated: CSVEPRGRNEQYF.

This chain links TRBV5-1 with TRBJ2-6, with D uncertain. Trimming took 0 bases from V and 1 from J, leaving 8 bases between them. The CDR3 extends over 16 amino acids. Per the germline V gene, CDR1 is SGHRS and CDR2 is YFSETQ. Here the CDR3 reads CASSLDGSSGANVLTF. In DNA, the CDR3 is TGCGCCAGCAGCTTGGACGGGTCTTCTGGGGCCAACGTCCTGACTTTC.

This clonotype appeared many times. The V gene is TRBV4-1, the J gene TRBJ2-7; the match to TRBD2 covers 9 bases. This CDR3 is built from 16 residues. The junction had 5 bases not matched to a gene; V was cut back by 1 base and J by 1 base. Germline CDR1 MGHRA, CDR2 YSYEKL. The CDR3 loop reads CASSQVLAGRSYEQYF. The DNA for the CDR3 is TGCGCCAGCAGCCAAGTTCTAGCGGGGAGGTCCTACGAGCAGTACTTC.

To note about this clonotype: This may come from a read error, since a much larger clone is one base off. The V call is TRBV24-1, the J call TRBJ2-7; D might be TRBD2 (6 bases). The CDR3 spans 15 residues. Germline V gene lookup returns CDR1 KGHDR and CDR2 SFDVKD. The CDR3 loop reads CVTSVSGGSIGEQYF. The CDR3 nucleotides are TGTGTCACCAGTGTATCCGGGGGTTCAATAGGGGAGCAGTACTTC.

The table lists this clonotype with many counts. The V gene is TRBV4-1, the J gene TRBJ2-7; D unclear. CDR3 length: 14 residues. Germline CDR1 reads MGHRA; CDR2 reads YSYEKL. V shed 0 bases and J shed 3 bases, with 9 bases lying between them. CDR3 sequence (DNA): TGCGCCAGCAGCCAAGATCAACAAGTCTACGAGCAGTACTTC. Amino acid sequence: CASSQDQQVYEQYF.